The text below deals with one T cell receptor beta chain. Antigen unknown. Treatment denoted: oral pan-JAK inhibitor, 5-10 mg twice daily. This sample was taken from a study of CD8+ T cells in alopecia areata. From germline, CDR1 is LNHNV and CDR2 YYDKDF (reference sequence). The CDR3 is made up of 16 amino acids. V was clipped by 1 base and J by 4 bases; unmatched bases: 6. General study results and limits: Clonality was higher in lesional than normal scalp, especially in alopecia totalis/universalis. Scalp clonality and expanded CD8+ clones among the top 100 showed significant decreases with tofacitinib. Uncertainty remains about how baseline CD8+ expansion links to response, with one nonresponder.

Extracted from the samples, RNA was reverse transcribed into cDNA to serve as the sequencing template. TCRdb's copy holds only in-frame clones and misses some; the assay was immunoSEQ multiplex PCR. This sample has hundreds of thousands of clones; around 64% occur once, and the top ten carry around 0.84%. Material: CD4+ T cells sorted from blood, obtained around week 52, from a patient treated with tofacitinib. The chain combines TRBV15 with TRBJ2-5; 10 nucleotides line up with TRBD2. This clonotype originated in a human donor with alopecia areata. The CDR3 DNA reads TGTGCCACCAGCAGAGGAAGCGGGGGGGCCCGAGAGACCCAGTACTTC. Its translation: CATSRGSGGARETQYF.